This record looks at one T cell receptor (beta chain) sequence and its context. This clonotype has ten or more counts. The target of this receptor is not known. No quality values exist for individual bases; no much larger clone is one base distant. Reads for this sample came from an Illumina HiSeq 1500. TCRdb trimmed public reads at Q25 via fastp, called clones via MiXCR and kept in-frame beta chains. Rows are unified per CDR3 protein, each entry keeping the most common DNA and genes. The sample has approximately 500,000 distinct CDR3 sequences on record, approximately 15% of them singletons. About 24% of the sample goes to the ten largest clones. V is cut by 2 bases and J by 1 base, and the space between the germline ends is 8 bases. Inclusive of the bounding cysteine and phenylalanine, the CDR3 is 14 residues long. The only DNA kept is the CDR3, 42 bases in frame from the first base. Taken from the germline V gene (reference sequence), the CDR1 and CDR2 loops are SEHNR and FQNEAQ.

This sample is part of a study of T cell repertoires in cytomegalovirus infection (dated by TCRdb to between 2019 and 2020). Describing the broader study: The HLA type of each donor mattered for the analysis, because public TCR beta signatures pointed to carriage of CMV infection along with the matching HLA type.

The investigation overall reported the following: In both this cohort and an independent approximately 400-donor cohort, the cumulative frequency of public TCR beta family members distinguished carriers of CMV infection plus the relevant HLA type. In the ex vivo response, HLA-C-restricted CMV-specific TCR beta clonotypes were dominant, and in two of eight donors the single most frequent clonotype came from this HLA-C-restricted group.

The rearrangement joined TRBV7-9 to TRBJ2-5; a confident D gene designation cannot be given. This TCR came from a human donor in good health (CMV status not recorded). Some clones in this sample may be carry-over from other donors' samples. The sequenced sample consisted of CD8+ T cells from PBMCs. The CDR3 region: CASSLTSSQETQYF. The nucleotide sequence reads TGTGCCAGCAGCTTAACGAGCAGCCAAGAGACCCAGTACTTC.